Listed here are 21 T cell receptor beta chains from one sample, sequenced in a study of early T cells in non-severe SARS-CoV-2 infection. Via MiXCR, TCRdb re-called the 5' RACE reads, giving one row per CDR3 protein. The sample lists some 38,000 distinct CDR3 sequences; under 5% were seen once. Sample: whole blood. Every receptor here comes from an adult who was a healthcare worker with PCR-confirmed SARS-CoV-2 infection or an uninfected control (not recorded which).

This clonotype was detected ten times or more. This chain uses TRBV14 with TRBJ2-1; no clear D. V was cut by 1 base and J by 3 bases, with 10 bases left in between. This CDR3 has 15 amino acids. Germline lookup yields CDR1 SGHDN and CDR2 FVKESK. The CDR3 DNA reads TGTGCCAGCAGCCAAGGGGTCATAGACTACAATGAGCAGTTCTTC. It yields the protein CASSQGVIDYNEQFF.

This clonotype has ten or more counts. This chain links TRBV20-1 with TRBJ1-4; no definite D call. V was shortened by 5 bases and J by 3 bases, with 10 bases between the two germline ends. The CDR3 loop spans 13 amino acids. CDR1 and CDR2 (germline): DFQATT, SNEGSKA (reference sequence). The CDR3 region is CSAGGDSNEKLFF. The CDR3 DNA reads as TGCAGTGCTGGTGGAGATTCTAATGAAAAACTGTTTTTT.

This clonotype was seen a few times. V gene TRBV25-1 combines with J gene TRBJ1-1; no reliable D call. Germline V lookup: CDR1 MGHDK, CDR2 SYGVNS. This CDR3 is 14 amino acids long. Trimming took off 4 bases at V and 6 bases at J, with 15 bases between the two ends. The DNA for the CDR3 is TGTGCCAGCAGTGGCTATGCTGGGAGGCCTGAAGCTTTCTTT. It specifies CASSGYAGRPEAFF.

This clonotype was detected only once. This may stem from a read error, because a much larger clone lies one nucleotide away. V is TRBV7-8 and J is TRBJ2-3; D gene ambiguous. Germline-derived CDR1 and CDR2 are SGHVS and FQNEAQ. The CDR3 totals 13 residues. CDR3 residues: CVSSPVRGDTQYF. CDR3 nucleotides: TGTGTCAGCAGCCCAGTACGAGGAGATACGCAGTATTTT.

This clonotype was counted many times. V usage is TRBV6-5 and J usage is TRBJ2-1, with 11 bases identical to TRBD2. Germline V gene sequence: CDR1 MNHEY, CDR2 SVGAGI. V was clipped by 8 bases and J by 5 bases; unmatched bases: 11. This CDR3 contains 16 residues. CDR3 in amino acids: CASSNPRLAGNNEQFF. DNA of the CDR3: TGTGCCAGCTCAAACCCCCGACTAGCGGGGAACAATGAGCAGTTCTTC.

This clonotype was counted ten times or more. The chain uses TRBV6-5 and TRBJ2-7; D gene unclear. This CDR3 is 13 amino acids long. Trimming removed 0 bases at V and 3 bases at J, with 6 bases between. Germline V lookup: CDR1 MNHEY, CDR2 SVGAGI. The CDR3 DNA sequence: TGTGCCAGCAGTTACTCGGGATTCTACGAGCAGTACTTC. It yields the protein CASSYSGFYEQYF.

The chain recombines TRBV4-3 with TRBJ2-3; 9 nucleotides align to TRBD2. CDR3 size: 14 residues. CDR1 and CDR2 (germline): LGHNA, YSLEER. J lost 5 bases, V lost 3 bases, and 3 bases had no gene match. DNA of the CDR3: TGCGCCAGCAGCCAGACACTAGCGGGAGATACGCAGTATTTT. This sequence encodes CASSQTLAGDTQYF.

The chain is built from TRBV7-3 and TRBJ2-5; unclear D gene. Deletions cut 0 bases from V and 2 bases from J, with 7 bases between. Germline V CDR1 and CDR2: SGHTA, FQGTGA. This CDR3 is 14 amino acids long. CDR3 amino acids: CASSLTGKQETQYF. As DNA, the CDR3 is TGTGCCAGCAGCTTAACAGGAAAGCAAGAGACCCAGTACTTC.

At least ten counts were recorded for this clonotype. The V and J genes are TRBV19 and TRBJ2-1; the D gene is possibly TRBD1 (5 bases). Germline-derived CDR1 and CDR2 are LNHDA and SQIVND (reference sequence). There are 15 residues in the CDR3. The V gene lost 2 bases and the J gene lost 11 bases, with 19 bases spanning the gap. This chain's CDR3 is CASSIIQAPDGKQFF. CDR3 DNA sequence: TGTGCCAGTAGTATAATACAGGCGCCGGATGGTAAGCAGTTCTTC.

This clonotype was observed many times. The V call is TRBV28, the J call TRBJ2-1; D is undetermined. V lost 2 bases and J lost 7, with 3 bases in between. The CDR3 totals 11 residues. In germline, CDR1 is MDHEN, CDR2 SYDVKM. CDR3 nucleotides: TGTGCCAGCAGTTTAAGTAATGAGCAGTTCTTC. Its protein product is CASSLSNEQFF.

The chain recombines TRBV5-4 with TRBJ2-1, with TRBD2 identical over 8 bases. V shed 4 bases, J shed 6 bases, and the junction held 9 bases outside the gene matches. The CDR3 is 15 residues long. Per the germline V gene, CDR1 is SGHNT and CDR2 is YYREEE (reference sequence). DNA of the CDR3: TGTGCCAGCAGCCGCAAACTGGGACTAGTCAATGAGCAGTTCTTC. Translation: CASSRKLGLVNEQFF.

This clonotype was detected ten times or more. The chain joins TRBV9 to TRBJ1-6; 8 nucleotides align to TRBD1. V was pared by 4 bases and J by 13 bases, with 16 bases of the junction left unmatched. The CDR3 sequence is 16 residues long. The V gene's germline CDR1 is SGDLS and CDR2 YYNGEE. The CDR3 sequence is CASSLAGTGVPLPLHF. In nucleotides, the CDR3 is TGTGCCAGCAGCTTAGCTGGGACAGGTGTCCCCCTGCCCCTCCACTTT.

Ten or more counts support this clonotype. J is TRBJ2-1 and V is TRBV7-2; 11 bases fit TRBD1. The CDR3 runs to 14 residues. Germline-derived CDR1 and CDR2 are SGHTA and FQGNSA. The V gene end was trimmed by 5 bases and the J gene end by 9 bases; junction bases not matched to a gene: 6. The CDR3 is CASSAGTGGGEQFF. The DNA for the CDR3 is TGTGCCAGCAGCGCCGGGACAGGGGGAGGTGAGCAGTTCTTC.

CDR3 in amino acids: CASSQAGLGYNEQFF. CDR3 sequence (DNA): TGCGCCAGCAGCCAAGCCGGTCTAGGATACAATGAGCAGTTCTTC. The genes are TRBV4-3 and TRBJ2-1; no firm D call. The length of the CDR3 is 15 residues. Per the germline V gene, CDR1 is LGHNA and CDR2 is YSLEER. Trimming took 1 base from V and 4 from J, leaving 11 bases between them.

This clonotype appeared many times. This sequence joins TRBV24-1 and TRBJ2-3; TRBD2 matches at 15 bases. The V and J ends lost 7 bases and 6 bases, in that order; junction bases with no gene match: 7. This CDR3 has 16 residues. CDR1 KGHDR and CDR2 SFDVKD come from the germline V gene. CDR3 coding DNA: TGTGCCACCAGCCGTGGGACTAGCGGGAGGACCGATACGCAGTATTTT. Translation: CATSRGTSGRTDTQYF.

This clonotype was seen at least ten times. The chain carries TRBV5-1 and TRBJ2-1, with TRBD2 matching over 8 bases. CDR1 SGHRS and CDR2 YFSETQ come from the germline V gene. After removal of 0 bases from V and 7 bases from J, the junction contained 3 bases not matched to a gene. The CDR3 is 14 amino acids. The CDR3 reads CASSLAAGGNEQFF. CDR3 DNA sequence: TGCGCCAGCAGCTTGGCCGCGGGGGGTAATGAGCAGTTCTTC.

This clonotype was detected many times. The V call is TRBV4-2, the J call TRBJ1-6, with 9 bases lining up with TRBD1. The CDR3 is 15 amino acids. V dropped 3 bases and J dropped 6; count of bases not matched to a gene: 3. The germline V gene has CDR1 LGHNA and CDR2 YNFKEQ. The CDR3 nucleotides read TGTGCCAGCAGCCAGGGACAGGGCTCTAATTCACCCCTCCACTTT. Its protein is CASSQGQGSNSPLHF.

This clonotype was found many times. A junction end diverges from the germline sequence, so it may reflect a read error. The DNA for the CDR3 is TGTGCTAGCAGCTTAGTCTCGGGAGGCTACAATGAGCAGTTCTTC. Translated: CASSLVSGGYNEQFF. This rearrangement joins TRBV7-7 to TRBJ2-1; 7 nucleotides align to TRBD2. Germline V gene sequence: CDR1 SSHAT, CDR2 FNYEAQ (reference sequence). The CDR3 contains 15 residues.

This clonotype appeared a few times. This chain links TRBV18 with TRBJ2-5; D is possibly TRBD2 (5 bases). V was clipped by 3 bases and J by 2 bases, with 16 bases between them. CDR1 and CDR2 from the germline V gene are KGHSH and LQKENI. The CDR3 totals 16 residues. CDR3 DNA: TGTGCCAGCTCACCCGGAGGCAGATCGACTCAAGAGACCCAGTACTTC. This sequence encodes CASSPGGRSTQETQYF.

This clonotype was picked up a small number of times. The chain uses TRBV11-3 and TRBJ2-5; D gene unclear. The germline V gene has CDR1 SGHNT and CDR2 YENEEA. The CDR3 consists of 16 residues. V lost 1 base to trimming and J lost 0 bases, with 12 bases between them. Here the CDR3 reads CASSLGEGKYQETQYF. The CDR3 DNA reads as TGTGCCAGCAGCTTAGGTGAAGGGAAGTACCAAGAGACCCAGTACTTC.

This clonotype was observed a few times. The V call is TRBV7-9, the J call TRBJ1-1; 7 bases agree with TRBD1. The ends lost 5 bases at V and 1 base at J; junction bases unmatched: 10. The CDR3 is made up of 16 amino acids. The germline V gene encodes CDR1 SEHNR and CDR2 FQNEAQ (reference sequence). The CDR3 reads CASSLDRSLGNTEAFF. The DNA of the CDR3 is TGTGCCAGCAGCCTGGACAGGTCCCTCGGGAACACTGAAGCTTTCTTT.